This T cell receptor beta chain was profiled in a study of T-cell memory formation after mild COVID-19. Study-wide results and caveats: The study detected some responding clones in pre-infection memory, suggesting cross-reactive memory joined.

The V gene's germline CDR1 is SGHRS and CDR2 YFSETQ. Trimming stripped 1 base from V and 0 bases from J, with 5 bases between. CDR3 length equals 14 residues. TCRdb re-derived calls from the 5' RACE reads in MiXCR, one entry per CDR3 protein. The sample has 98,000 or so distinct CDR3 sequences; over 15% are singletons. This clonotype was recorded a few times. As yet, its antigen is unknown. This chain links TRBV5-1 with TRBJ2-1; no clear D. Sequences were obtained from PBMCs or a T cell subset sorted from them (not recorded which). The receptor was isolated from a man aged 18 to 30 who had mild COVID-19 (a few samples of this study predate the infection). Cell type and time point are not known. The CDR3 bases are TGCGCCAGCAGCTTGTGGGACTCCTACAATGAGCAGTTCTTC. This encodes CASSLWDSYNEQFF.